The rows below give T cell receptor beta chains drawn from one sample of a study of a mutant IDH1 vaccine in newly diagnosed glioma. Generated by immunoSEQ multiplex PCR, the TCRdb table keeps only in-frame clones and is missing some. The sample contains about 66,000 clones, roughly 85% of which appear only once. The specimen comprised PBMCs, sampled from a glioma patient treated with radiotherapy, temozolomide or both. Receptors originate from a man in his thirties or forties with glioma. Each CDR3 is given with its conserved first and last residue. The D gene is left open where the match is weak. The listing skips clone size in some rows; elsewhere it reads once, few, many or a size class.

V gene,D gene,J gene,clone size,CDR3 DNA,CDR3 protein
TRBV4-1,.,TRBJ1-5,few,TGCGCCAGCAGCCAAAGTACAGTGGGGACGAGCAATCAGCCCCAGCATTTT,CASSQSTVGTSNQPQHF
TRBV27,TRBD1,TRBJ1-4,.,TGTGCCAGCAGTTTGGGACAGTTCGCAACTAATGAAAAACTGTTTTTT,CASSLGQFATNEKLFF
TRBV13,TRBD1,TRBJ1-4,.,TGTGCCAGCAGCTTCGTAGGGGGCGAGGGTGAAAAACTGTTTTTT,CASSFVGGEGEKLFF
TRBV15,.,TRBJ1-6,.,TGTGCCACCAGCAGGGGTATGAGTGGGCTAAATTCACCCCTCCACTTT,CATSRGMSGLNSPLHF
TRBV11-2,.,TRBJ2-1,.,TGTGCCAGCCATGGAGCCTCGAACTACAATGAGCAGTTCTTC,CASHGASNYNEQFF
TRBV5-1,.,TRBJ1-5,.,TGCGCCAGCAGCTTGGAAGGGGGGGAGTATCAGCCCCAGCATTTT,CASSLEGGEYQPQHF
TRBV11-2,.,TRBJ2-2,.,TGTGCCAGCTCTAATGAGGGCCTGGAGAACACCGGGGAGCTGTTTTTT,CASSNEGLENTGELFF
TRBV4-1,.,TRBJ2-6,.,TGCGCCAGCAGCCAAGATGCTGGGGCCAACGTCCTGACTTTC,CASSQDAGANVLTF
TRBV29-1,.,TRBJ2-7,.,TGCAGCGTTGGTCGGGCAGGAGTCGAGCAGTACTTC,CSVGRAGVEQYF
TRBV6-1,.,TRBJ2-3,.,TGTGCCAGCAGTGAGGCAGCCGCTAGCACAGATACGCAGTATTTT,CASSEAAASTDTQYF
TRBV4-2,.,TRBJ2-3,.,TGTGCCAGCAGCCAAGCAGGGGATTCAGATACGCAGTATTTT,CASSQAGDSDTQYF
TRBV29-1,TRBD1,TRBJ2-7,.,TGCAGCGTAGAAACAGGGGGCACCTACGAGCAGTACTTC,CSVETGGTYEQYF
TRBV7-9,TRBD1,TRBJ2-2,.,TGTGCCAGCAGCTTAGCGGGACAGGGGAGCGCGCTGGACACCGGGGAGCTGTTTTTT,CASSLAGQGSALDTGELFF
TRBV7-9,TRBD2,TRBJ2-5,.,TGTGCCAGCAGCCCGGGGACTAGCGGGGGGGTCCAAGAGACCCAGTACTTC,CASSPGTSGGVQETQYF
TRBV29-1,.,TRBJ1-2,.,TGCAGCGTCAGACAGTACCTTCATCAAGGGTCCTATGGCTACACCTTC,CSVRQYLHQGSYGYTF
TRBV7-8,.,TRBJ2-3,few,TGTGCCAGCAGCTTAGCTCAGGGGACCAGCACAGATACGCAGTATTTT,CASSLAQGTSTDTQYF
TRBV6-5,TRBD1,TRBJ1-3,.,TGTGCCAGCAGAAGACAGGGCTCTGGAAACACCATATATTTT,CASRRQGSGNTIYF
TRBV7-6,TRBD1,TRBJ1-5,.,TGTGCCAGCAGCCTCTATGGTCCCGGGACAGGGGTGGCGGATCAGCCCCAGCATTTT,CASSLYGPGTGVADQPQHF
TRBV25-1,.,TRBJ2-4,.,TGTGCCAGCAGTGATAAGGGAGGAATGGCCAAAAACATTCAGTACTTC,CASSDKGGMAKNIQYF
TRBV7-8,.,TRBJ2-7,.,TGTGCCAGCAGCTTAGTCGGCAGGGTCAACGAGCAGTACTTC,CASSLVGRVNEQYF
TRBV6-6,.,TRBJ1-2,.,TGTGCCAGCAGGGCGGGGACTCGGGGCTACACCTTC,CASRAGTRGYTF
TRBV5-4,.,TRBJ2-7,few,TGTGCCAGCAGCTTGTACGCAGGTACCTACGAGCAGTACTTC,CASSLYAGTYEQYF
TRBV7-9,TRBD2,TRBJ2-3,.,TGTGCCAGCAGCTCAACCGGGGGGGTTCGGAGCAGAGATACGCAGTATTTT,CASSSTGGVRSRDTQYF
TRBV11-2,.,TRBJ1-1,few,TGTGCCAGCAGCTTAGCTCAGGGATGGAACACTGAAGCTTTCTTT,CASSLAQGWNTEAFF
TRBV28,.,TRBJ1-4,.,TGTGCCAGCAGTTTGCCTGACAGGTCGGGGGAAAAACTGTTTTTT,CASSLPDRSGEKLFF
TRBV29-1,TRBD1,TRBJ2-4,.,TGCAGCGTTGAGTGGGTTGGACAGGGGACCAAAAACATTCAGTACTTC,CSVEWVGQGTKNIQYF
TRBV2,TRBD1,TRBJ1-1,.,TGTGCCAACAGCGGCAGGGCCTTTCCTGGACAGGGCAGGACTGAAGCTTTCTTT,CANSGRAFPGQGRTEAFF